Shown below are 4 T cell receptor beta chains from a single sample sequenced in a study of blood T cells in healthy people across ages (dated by TCRdb to between 2014 and 2017). Receptors were amplified or captured by 5' RACE. Data came from an Illumina HiSeq 2500. A second PCR of 7 to 11 cycles was run with a J-beta primer mix and a sample-barcoded 5' primer. TCRdb trimmed public reads at Q25 via fastp, called clones via MiXCR and kept in-frame beta chains. All rows with the same CDR3 protein become a single entry with the most common DNA and genes. The sample table holds fewer than 800,000 distinct CDR3 sequences, of which approximately 29% were seen once. The ten largest account for 15% of the sample. The specimen was blood. Receptors were obtained from a woman aged 80 or over in good health. Donor details come from another sample of the same person, matched by shared clones.

V and J are TRBV19 and TRBJ1-3; unclear D gene. This CDR3 comprises 13 residues. V lost 3 bases, J lost 4 bases, and 7 bases lay in between. CDR1 is LNHDA, CDR2 SQIVND, per germline (reference sequence). CDR3 nucleotide sequence: TGTGCCAGTAGTATGGACGGCGGAAACACCATATATTTT. Translation gives CASSMDGGNTIYF.

The chain recombines TRBV6-5 with TRBJ2-5; possible D gene TRBD2, 5 bases. Matching the DNA end better, TRBJ2-7 makes the J call doubtful. The CDR3 is 13 residues long. Germline values: CDR1 MNHEY, CDR2 SVGAGI. The CDR3 DNA is TGTGCCAGCAGTTACGGCGGGCCCTACGAGCAGTACTTC. Protein: CASSYGGPYEQYF.

This clonotype has a handful of counts. The rearrangement links TRBV5-4 to TRBJ2-5; 8 nucleotides agree with TRBD1. Per the germline V gene, CDR1 is SGHNT and CDR2 is YYREEE (reference sequence). V shed 7 bases, J shed 11 bases, and the junction held 19 bases outside the gene matches. The CDR3 is 15 residues long. DNA for the CDR3: TGTGCCAGCCACTCAATTGACAGGGGTTTCAATGAGCAGTACTTC. This encodes CASHSIDRGFNEQYF.

In this sample, this clonotype turned up many times. The chain combines TRBV29-1 with TRBJ2-3; D may be TRBD2 (7 bases). V was cut by 6 bases and J by 9 bases, with 22 bases left in between. CDR3 length equals 14 residues. Germline assignment: CDR1 SQVTM and CDR2 ANQGSEA. DNA for the CDR3: TGCAGCGTAGACCTGACTAGCCCCCAGGGGACGCAGTATTTT. Its translation is CSVDLTSPQGTQYF.